This passage covers 20 T cell receptor beta chains from one sample sequenced in a study of high-grade serous ovarian cancer treatment subgroups. Profiled with immunoSEQ multiplex PCR; TCRdb holds only in-frame clones, not every one. The top ten hold around 11% of the sample, which has about 590 clones, about four fifths seen once. Tumor samples were obtained before definitive surgery or chemotherapy. Sequenced material: tumor tissue. These receptors originate from a human donor with high-grade serous ovarian cancer.

V and J are TRBV6-4 and TRBJ2-2; D remains unclear. The V gene lost 5 bases and the J gene lost 2 bases, with 12 bases spanning the gap. The CDR3 is 15 amino acids. CDR1 and CDR2 from the germline V gene are MRHNA and SNTAGT. The CDR3 loop reads CASSTESVNTGELFF. CDR3 nucleotide sequence: TGTGCCAGCAGTACAGAGAGCGTAAACACCGGGGAGCTGTTTTTT.

J is TRBJ2-5 and V is TRBV6-5; 11 nucleotides line up with TRBD2. V lost 0 bases and J lost 4; bases outside the gene matches: 4. The CDR3 totals 16 residues. Germline loops: CDR1 MNHEY, CDR2 SVGAGI. The CDR3 spells CASSYSGTSGSETQYF. The CDR3 nucleotides read TGTGCCAGCAGTTACTCCGGGACTAGCGGATCAGAGACCCAGTACTTC.

The chain combines TRBV29-1 with TRBJ1-2; no clear D. The germline CDR1 and CDR2 sequences are SQVTM and ANQGSEA. The CDR3 covers 13 residues. V shed 8 bases and J shed 3 bases, with 16 bases lying between them. CDR3 DNA sequence: TGCAGCCGCTCTGTCAGGTCGGACTATGGCTACACCTTC. Translating gives CSRSVRSDYGYTF. The whole variable domain, remainder taken from reference TRBV29-1 and TRBJ1-2, is SAVISQKPSRDICQRGTSLTIQCQVDSQVTMMFWYRQQPGQSLTLIATANQGSEATYESGFVIDKFPISRPNLTFSTLTVSNMSPEDSSIYLCSRSVRSDYGYTFGSGTRLTVV.

The J gene is TRBJ2-7, the V gene TRBV19; D remains unclear. In germline, CDR1 is LNHDA, CDR2 SQIVND (reference sequence). This CDR3 spans 13 amino acids. Trimming took 1 base from V and 5 from J, leaving 9 bases between them. The CDR3 nucleotides read TGTGCCAGTAGTATAGGCCAGGTCGACGAGCAGTACTTC. Protein sequence: CASSIGQVDEQYF.

The rearrangement joins TRBV9 to TRBJ2-3; 8 bases are a match to TRBD1. The CDR3 contains 15 residues. Germline V gives CDR1 SGDLS, CDR2 YYNGEE. V lost 2 bases to trimming and J lost 11 bases; unmatched junction nucleotides: 13. In DNA form, the CDR3 reads TGTGCCAGCAGCGTTGGACAGGGAGCAAGGATCGGGCAGTATTTT. As protein: CASSVGQGARIGQYF.

The CDR3 bases are TGTGCCAGCAGCTTGCGAGATACGCAGTATTTT. Translated, it gives CASSLRDTQYF. The rearrangement uses TRBV7-6 and TRBJ2-3; D uncertain. The germline V gene has CDR1 SGHVS and CDR2 FNYEAQ. V was trimmed by 3 bases and J by 5 bases, leaving 3 bases between them. There are 11 residues in the CDR3.

The rearrangement uses TRBV19 and TRBJ2-2; D remains unclear. CDR3 length equals 12 residues. Germline V gene data show CDR1 as LNHDA and CDR2 as SQIVND (reference sequence). V dropped 6 bases and J dropped 6 bases, with 8 bases sitting between them. CDR3 sequence (DNA): TGTGCCAGTAGCTATGGAGCCGGGGAGCTGTTTTTT. Amino acids: CASSYGAGELFF.

This clone was detected once. V usage is TRBV7-9 and J usage is TRBJ2-5; no firm D call. Germline loops: CDR1 SEHNR, CDR2 FQNEAQ (reference sequence). Trimming stripped 5 bases from V and 5 bases from J, with 9 bases between. The CDR3 sequence is 12 residues long. Here the CDR3 DNA reads TGTGCCAGCAGCCTCCTCGGGGAGACCCAGTACTTC. Its protein is CASSLLGETQYF.

V is TRBV7-3 and J is TRBJ1-1; the match to TRBD1 covers 11 bases. The CDR3 has 16 amino acids. The J segment lost 5 bases and the V segment lost 5 bases, leaving 10 bases of the junction unmatched. The germline V gene has CDR1 SGHTA and CDR2 FQGTGA. The CDR3 region has the DNA TGTGCCAGCAGCCCCGCCGGGACAGGGGGACGAACTGAAGCTTTCTTT. It translates to CASSPAGTGGRTEAFF. Full variable domain (outside the CDR3, taken from reference TRBV7-3 and TRBJ1-1): GAGVSQTPSNKVTEKGKYVELRCDPISGHTALYWYRQSLGQGPEFLIYFQGTGAADDSGLPNDRFFAVRPEGSVSTLKIQRTERGDSAVYLCASSPAGTGGRTEAFFGQGTRLTVV.

V is TRBV6-5 and J is TRBJ2-7; D possibly uses TRBD1 or TRBD2 (5 bases each). The ends were cut back, 3 bases at V and 2 bases at J, with 17 bases in the middle. The CDR3 runs to 16 residues. CDR1 and CDR2 from the germline V gene are MNHEY and SVGAGI. The CDR3 sequence: CASSYGTPPPAYEQYF. The CDR3 bases are TGTGCCAGCAGTTATGGGACGCCTCCGCCGGCCTACGAGCAGTACTTC.

The genes are TRBV29-1 and TRBJ1-2; 7 bases line up with TRBD1. Germline V gene lookup returns CDR1 SQVTM and CDR2 ANQGSEA. This CDR3 has 13 residues. The J segment lost 1 base and the V segment lost 4 bases, leaving 3 bases of the junction unmatched. The CDR3 DNA follows: TGCAGCGTTGGGGACAGCGTTAACTATGGCTACACCTTC. Translated, it gives CSVGDSVNYGYTF.

The chain combines TRBV10-3 with TRBJ2-7; D possibly corresponds to TRBD2 (6 bases). The length of the CDR3 is 14 residues. Germline lookup yields CDR1 ENHRY and CDR2 SYGVKD. Trimming took 7 bases from V and 5 from J, leaving 18 bases between them. CDR3 amino acids: CAIKPSGQGNEQYF. In DNA, the CDR3 is TGTGCCATCAAACCCAGCGGGCAGGGTAACGAGCAGTACTTC.

This clone was detected only a few times. The rearrangement links TRBV29-1 to TRBJ1-5; D might be TRBD1 (5 bases). The CDR3 sequence is 12 residues long. V was trimmed by 4 bases and J by 3 bases, leaving 7 bases between them. Germline values: CDR1 SQVTM, CDR2 ANQGSEA. The CDR3 loop reads CSVGQINQPQHF. The CDR3 DNA follows: TGCAGCGTTGGACAGATCAATCAGCCCCAGCATTTT.

V gene TRBV6-4 combines with J gene TRBJ1-4, with 10 bases fitting TRBD1. V was pared by 6 bases and J by 5 bases, with 6 bases of the junction left unmatched. Per the germline V gene, CDR1 is MRHNA and CDR2 is SNTAGT. The CDR3 totals 15 residues. The CDR3 region is CASSDTTGGNEKLFF. The CDR3 nucleotides are TGTGCCAGCAGCGACACGACAGGGGGCAATGAAAAACTGTTTTTT.

Comment on this clone: This sample includes further DNA sequences coding for the same CDR3. The CDR3 bases are TGTGCCAGTACCAGGGCAGGGGGCACAGATACGCAGTATTTT. Its translation is CASTRAGGTDTQYF. This sequence joins TRBV28 and TRBJ2-3; D may be TRBD1 (6 bases). CDR1 and CDR2 from the germline V gene are MDHEN and SYDVKM. There are 14 residues in the CDR3. V gave up 9 bases and J gave up 1 base, with 14 bases separating them.

The J gene is TRBJ2-3, the V gene TRBV21-1; the D segment call TRBD2 is taken from the table without a DNA check. TRBV21-1 is a documented pseudogene. There are 16 residues in the CDR3. CDR3 in DNA: TGTGCCAGCAGCAAAGGTATTAGCGTGAACACAGATACGCAGTATTTT. It yields the protein CASSKGISVNTDTQYF.

The chain carries TRBV6-5 and TRBJ2-5, with D perhaps TRBD1 or TRBD2 (5 bases each). CDR3 length equals 14 residues. From germline, CDR1 is MNHEY and CDR2 SVGAGI. Trimming removed 4 bases at V and 5 bases at J, with 14 bases between. The CDR3 reads CASSWGGPGETQYF. DNA for the CDR3: TGTGCCAGCAGTTGGGGCGGGCCGGGTGAGACCCAGTACTTC.

As for this clone: Germline and junction disagree at one end, which may indicate a read error. The chain combines TRBV11-3 with TRBJ2-1; D may be TRBD2 (5 bases). The CDR3 runs 15 residues. The germline gives CDR1 SGHNT, CDR2 YENEEA. The CDR3 region has the DNA TGTGCCAGCAGCTTAACGACGGCTAGCTACGATGAGCAGTTCTTC. Its protein is CASSLTTASYDEQFF.

The chain carries TRBV19 and TRBJ1-2; the match to TRBD1 covers 11 bases. After removal of 3 bases from V and 7 bases from J, the junction contained 7 bases not matched to a gene. The germline CDR1 and CDR2 sequences are LNHDA and SQIVND (reference sequence). This CDR3 region has 15 residues. CDR3 protein: CASSIPGQGAAGYTF. The CDR3 DNA is TGTGCCAGTAGTATCCCCGGACAGGGGGCGGCTGGCTACACCTTC.

The chain uses TRBV6-6 and TRBJ1-1, with D tentatively TRBD1 (6 bases). Trimming pared 8 bases from V and 4 bases from J, leaving 14 bases between. The germline CDR1 and CDR2 sequences are MNHNY and SVGAGI (reference sequence). This CDR3 contains 13 residues. CDR3 amino acids: CASAKQGSTEAFF. Here the CDR3 DNA reads TGTGCCAGCGCAAAACAGGGTAGCACTGAAGCTTTCTTT.